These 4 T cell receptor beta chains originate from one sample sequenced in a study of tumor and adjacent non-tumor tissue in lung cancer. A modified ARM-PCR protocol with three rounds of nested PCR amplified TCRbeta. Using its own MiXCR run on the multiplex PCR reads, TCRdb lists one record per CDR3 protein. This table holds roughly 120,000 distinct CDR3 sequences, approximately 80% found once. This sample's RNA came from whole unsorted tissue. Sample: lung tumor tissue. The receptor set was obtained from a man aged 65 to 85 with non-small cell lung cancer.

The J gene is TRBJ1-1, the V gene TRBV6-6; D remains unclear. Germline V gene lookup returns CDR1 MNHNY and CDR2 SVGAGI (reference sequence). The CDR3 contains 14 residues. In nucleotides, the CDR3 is TGTGACGCAGACCTCACAAGGTGGGATACTGAAGCTTTCTTT. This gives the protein CDADLTRWDTEAFF.

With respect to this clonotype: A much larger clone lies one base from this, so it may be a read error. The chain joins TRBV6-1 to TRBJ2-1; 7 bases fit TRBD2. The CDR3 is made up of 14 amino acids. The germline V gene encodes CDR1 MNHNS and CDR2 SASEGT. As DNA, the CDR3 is TGTGCCAGCACGGGGGGAAGCTCCTACAATGAGCGGTTCTTC. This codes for CASTGGSSYNERFF.

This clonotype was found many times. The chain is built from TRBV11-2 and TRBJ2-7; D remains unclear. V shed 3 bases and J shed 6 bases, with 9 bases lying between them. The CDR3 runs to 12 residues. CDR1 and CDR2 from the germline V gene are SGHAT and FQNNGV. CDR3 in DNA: TGTGCCAGCAGCTTTGTGACGGGCGAGCAGTACTTC. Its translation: CASSFVTGEQYF.

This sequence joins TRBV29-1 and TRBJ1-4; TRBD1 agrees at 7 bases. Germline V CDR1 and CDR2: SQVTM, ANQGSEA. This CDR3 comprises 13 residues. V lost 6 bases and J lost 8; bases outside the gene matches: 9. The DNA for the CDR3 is TGCAGCGTCGTGACAGGGAATAGCGAAAAACTGTTTTTT. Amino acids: CSVVTGNSEKLFF.